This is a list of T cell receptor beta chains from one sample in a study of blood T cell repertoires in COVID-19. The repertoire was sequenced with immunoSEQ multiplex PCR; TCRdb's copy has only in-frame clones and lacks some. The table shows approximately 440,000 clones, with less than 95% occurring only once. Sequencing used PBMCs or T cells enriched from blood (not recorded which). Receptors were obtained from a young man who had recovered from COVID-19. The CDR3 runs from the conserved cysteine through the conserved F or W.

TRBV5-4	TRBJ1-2	CASTELADRGGYGYTF
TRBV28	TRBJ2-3	CASTHGGGRSTQYF
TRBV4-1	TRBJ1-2	CASSQEIGQGARISF
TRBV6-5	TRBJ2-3	CASRVTSGVTDTQYF
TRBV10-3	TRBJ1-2	CAISLVRTGDGYTF
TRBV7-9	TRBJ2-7	CASSQNSDEQYF
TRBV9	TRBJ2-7	CASSVESSGGKQYF
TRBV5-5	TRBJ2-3	CASSFPGTRTDTQYF
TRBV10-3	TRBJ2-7	CATSGGGSPHEQYF
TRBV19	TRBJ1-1	CASRGQKNTEAFF